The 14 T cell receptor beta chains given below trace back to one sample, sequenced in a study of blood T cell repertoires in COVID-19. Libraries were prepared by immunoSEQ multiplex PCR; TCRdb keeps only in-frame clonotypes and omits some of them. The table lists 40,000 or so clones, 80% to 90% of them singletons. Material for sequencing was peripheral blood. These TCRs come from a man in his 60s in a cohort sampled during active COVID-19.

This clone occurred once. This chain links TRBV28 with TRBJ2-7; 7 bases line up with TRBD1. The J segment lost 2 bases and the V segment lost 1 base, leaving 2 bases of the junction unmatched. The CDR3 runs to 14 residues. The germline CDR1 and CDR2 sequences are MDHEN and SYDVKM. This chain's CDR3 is CASSLYRGPYEQYF. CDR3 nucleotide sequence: TGTGCCAGCAGTTTATACAGGGGCCCCTACGAGCAGTACTTC. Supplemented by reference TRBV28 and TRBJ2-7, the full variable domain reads DVKVTQSSRYLVKRTGEKVFLECVQDMDHENMFWYRQDPGLGLRLIYFSYDVKMKEKGDIPEGYSVSREKKERFSLILESASTNQTSMYLCASSLYRGPYEQYFGPGTRLTVT.

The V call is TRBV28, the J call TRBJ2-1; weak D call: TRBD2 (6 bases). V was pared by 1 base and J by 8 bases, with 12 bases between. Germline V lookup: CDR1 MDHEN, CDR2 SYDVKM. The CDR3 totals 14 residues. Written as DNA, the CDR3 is TGTGCCAGCAGTTTATCGGGAGCAGATCATGAGCAGTTCTTC. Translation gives CASSLSGADHEQFF.

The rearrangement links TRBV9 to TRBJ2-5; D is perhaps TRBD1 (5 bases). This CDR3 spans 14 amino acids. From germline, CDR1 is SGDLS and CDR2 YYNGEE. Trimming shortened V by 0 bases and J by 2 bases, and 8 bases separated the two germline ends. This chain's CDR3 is CASSVETEQETQYF. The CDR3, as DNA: TGTGCCAGCAGCGTAGAGACAGAGCAAGAGACCCAGTACTTC.

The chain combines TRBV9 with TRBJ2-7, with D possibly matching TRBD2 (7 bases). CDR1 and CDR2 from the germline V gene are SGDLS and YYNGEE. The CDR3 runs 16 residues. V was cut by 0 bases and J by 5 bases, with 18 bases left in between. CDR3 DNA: TGTGCCAGCAGCGTAGAGGTAGGGGGGGTCAAGAACGAGCAGTACTTC. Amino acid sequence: CASSVEVGGVKNEQYF.

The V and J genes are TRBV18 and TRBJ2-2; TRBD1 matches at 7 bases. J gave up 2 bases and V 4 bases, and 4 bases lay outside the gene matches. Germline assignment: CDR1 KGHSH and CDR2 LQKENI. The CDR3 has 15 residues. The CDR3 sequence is CASSQGQLNTGELFF. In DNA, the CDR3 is TGTGCCAGCTCACAGGGACAGCTAAACACCGGGGAGCTGTTTTTT.

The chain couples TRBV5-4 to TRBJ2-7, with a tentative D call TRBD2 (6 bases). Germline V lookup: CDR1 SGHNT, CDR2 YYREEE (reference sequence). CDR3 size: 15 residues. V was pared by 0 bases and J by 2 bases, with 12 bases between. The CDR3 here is CASSLDGGRPYEQYF. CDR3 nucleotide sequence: TGTGCCAGCAGCTTGGATGGGGGGAGACCCTACGAGCAGTACTTC.

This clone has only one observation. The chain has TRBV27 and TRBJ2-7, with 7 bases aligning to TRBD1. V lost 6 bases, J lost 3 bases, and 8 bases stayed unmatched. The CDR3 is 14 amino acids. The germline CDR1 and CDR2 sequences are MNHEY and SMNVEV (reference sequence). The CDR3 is CASRHKGQSYEQYF. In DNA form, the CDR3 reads TGTGCCAGCAGACATAAGGGACAGAGCTACGAGCAGTACTTC.

The CDR3 region is CSVQGNEGYTF. The CDR3 coding sequence is TGCAGCGTCCAGGGGAATGAGGGCTACACCTTC. The genes are TRBV29-1 and TRBJ1-2; perhaps TRBD1 as D (6 bases). The CDR3 covers 11 residues. Germline lookup yields CDR1 SQVTM and CDR2 ANQGSEA. The V and J ends lost 6 bases and 8 bases respectively, with 13 bases between them.

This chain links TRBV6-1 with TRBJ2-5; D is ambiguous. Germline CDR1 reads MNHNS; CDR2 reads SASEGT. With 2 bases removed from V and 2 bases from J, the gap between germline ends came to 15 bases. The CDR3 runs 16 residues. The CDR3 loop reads CASSEYGWAAQETQYF. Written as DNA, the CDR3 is TGTGCCAGCAGTGAATACGGTTGGGCAGCACAAGAGACCCAGTACTTC.

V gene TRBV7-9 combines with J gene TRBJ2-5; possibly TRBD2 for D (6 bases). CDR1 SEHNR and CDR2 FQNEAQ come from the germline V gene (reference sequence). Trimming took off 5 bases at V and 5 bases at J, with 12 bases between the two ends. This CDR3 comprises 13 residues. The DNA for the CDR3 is TGTGCCAGCAGCGCAGGGACTTCGGAGACCCAGTACTTC. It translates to CASSAGTSETQYF. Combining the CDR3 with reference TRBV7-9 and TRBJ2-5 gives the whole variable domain DTGVSQNPRHKITKRGQNVTFRCDPISEHNRLYWYRQTLGQGPEFLTYFQNEAQLEKSRLLSDRFSAERPKGSFSTLEIQRTEQGDSAMYLCASSAGTSETQYFGPGTRLLVL.

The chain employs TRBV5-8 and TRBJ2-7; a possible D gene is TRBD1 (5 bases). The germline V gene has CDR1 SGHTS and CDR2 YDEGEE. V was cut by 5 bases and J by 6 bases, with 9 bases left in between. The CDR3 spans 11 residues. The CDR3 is CASRGQGEQYF. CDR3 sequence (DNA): TGTGCCAGCAGGGGGCAGGGCGAGCAGTACTTC.

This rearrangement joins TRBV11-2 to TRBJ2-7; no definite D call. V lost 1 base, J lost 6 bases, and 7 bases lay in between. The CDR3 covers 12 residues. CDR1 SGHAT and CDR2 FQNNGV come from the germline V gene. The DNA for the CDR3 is TGTGCCAGCAGCTTAGGAGCCTCCGAGCAGTACTTC. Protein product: CASSLGASEQYF.

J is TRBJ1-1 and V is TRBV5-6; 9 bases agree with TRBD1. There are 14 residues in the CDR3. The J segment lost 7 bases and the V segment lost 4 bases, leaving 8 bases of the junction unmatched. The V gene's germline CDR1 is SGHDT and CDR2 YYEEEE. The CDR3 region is CASSKPQGASEAFF. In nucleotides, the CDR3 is TGTGCCAGCAGCAAACCACAGGGGGCTAGTGAAGCTTTCTTT.

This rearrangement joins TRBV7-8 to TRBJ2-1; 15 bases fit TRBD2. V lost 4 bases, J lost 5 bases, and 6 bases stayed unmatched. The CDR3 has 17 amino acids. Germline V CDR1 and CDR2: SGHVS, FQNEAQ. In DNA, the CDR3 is TGTGCCAGCAGCTCGGGGACTAGCGGGAGGAGTCACAATGAGCAGTTCTTC. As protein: CASSSGTSGRSHNEQFF.